These T cell receptor beta chains were read from a single sample in a study of blood T cell repertoires in COVID-19. TCRdb keeps only in-frame clones here, not all; method: immunoSEQ multiplex PCR. The top ten clones hold approximately 7.9% of a sample with 180,000 or so clones, about 80% of them seen once. The sequencing input was PBMCs or T cells enriched from blood (not recorded which). The source of these receptors is a man aged 40-49 years who had recovered from COVID-19. Each CDR3 is given with its conserved first and last residue. A D gene is named only where the DNA matches it firmly. A clone size is listed for some rows: how often the clone was seen (once, few, many), or a class if it is expanded.

J | size | D | V | CDR3 | DNA
TRBJ1-2 | . | TRBD1 | TRBV5-4 | CASSLLTEGQFGYTF | TGTGCCAGCAGCTTGTTGACAGAGGGACAGTTTGGCTACACCTTC
TRBJ2-4 | . | . | TRBV19 | CASSVPGEAKNIQYF | TGTGCCAGTAGTGTTCCGGGGGAGGCCAAAAACATTCAGTACTTC
TRBJ2-2 | . | . | TRBV7-2 | CASSLGAGPFGDTGELFF | TGTGCCAGCAGCTTGGGCGCAGGGCCCTTTGGGGACACCGGGGAGCTGTTTTTT
TRBJ1-4 | . | . | TRBV9 | CASSPRLGVNEKLFF | TGTGCCAGCAGCCCCCGTTTAGGGGTTAATGAAAAACTGTTTTTT
TRBJ1-3 | once | TRBD1 | TRBV19 | CASRVTGRGNTIYF | TGTGCCAGTAGAGTGACAGGGAGAGGAAACACCATATATTTT
TRBJ1-2 | . | . | TRBV29-1 | CSVVSVNGYTF | TGCAGCGTTGTATCGGTAAACGGCTACACCTTC
TRBJ2-1 | . | TRBD1 | TRBV6-5 | CASSYGTGAWDEQFF | TGTGCCAGCAGTTACGGGACAGGGGCCTGGGATGAGCAGTTCTTC
TRBJ2-6 | . | . | TRBV6-5 | CASRQQGGGANVLTF | TGTGCCAGCAGGCAGCAGGGTGGCGGGGCCAACGTCCTGACTTTC
TRBJ1-3 | few | TRBD1 | TRBV2 | CASRSRTGLASVGNTIYF | TGTGCCAGCAGGAGCCGGACAGGACTTGCTTCGGTTGGAAACACCATATATTTT
TRBJ1-1 | . | . | TRBV6-5 | CASSHRSAEAFF | TGTGCCAGCAGCCACAGGTCTGCCGAAGCTTTCTTT
TRBJ2-5 | . | . | TRBV19 | CASSIAWGAETQYF | TGTGCCAGTAGTATAGCCTGGGGAGCGGAGACCCAGTACTTC
TRBJ1-2 | once | TRBD1 | TRBV19 | CASTSRGGQGYYTF | TGTGCCAGTACCTCAAGGGGAGGACAGGGCTACTACACCTTC
TRBJ1-1 | . | TRBD1 | TRBV5-5 | CASSTGTGNTEAFF | TGTGCCAGCAGCACCGGGACAGGGAACACTGAAGCTTTCTTT
TRBJ1-5 | few | TRBD1 | TRBV5-4 | CASSSEQGLPGQPQHF | TGTGCCAGCAGCTCTGAACAGGGGCTCCCCGGACAGCCCCAGCATTTT
TRBJ1-1 | . | . | TRBV19 | CASSPGLTGKNTEAFF | TGTGCCAGTAGCCCGGGGCTTACAGGGAAGAACACTGAAGCTTTCTTT
TRBJ1-2 | . | TRBD1 | TRBV7-9 | CASSAGTGHTSGYGYTF | TGTGCCAGCAGCGCCGGGACAGGGCACACTAGTGGCTATGGCTACACCTTC
TRBJ2-7 | . | . | TRBV19 | CASSIRLDYPYEQYF | TGTGCCAGTAGTATAAGGCTTGACTATCCCTACGAGCAGTACTTC
TRBJ1-6 | . | . | TRBV6-1 | CASSDGGARGSPLHF | TGTGCCAGCAGTGATGGAGGGGCGCGGGGTTCACCCCTCCACTTT
TRBJ1-2 | . | . | TRBV12-3/TRBV12-4 | CASSLGGDYGYTF | TGTGCCAGCAGTTTAGGCGGGGACTATGGCTACACCTTC
TRBJ1-6 | . | TRBD1 | TRBV30 | CAWTAGTGVNSPLHF | TGTGCCTGGACAGCCGGGACAGGAGTTAATTCACCCCTCCACTTT
TRBJ1-1 | . | . | TRBV19 | CASSGARNTEAFF | TGTGCCAGTAGTGGGGCGAGGAACACTGAAGCTTTCTTT
TRBJ2-2 | . | . | TRBV19 | CASQGQGGTGELFF | TGTGCCAGCCAGGGGCAGGGGGGCACCGGGGAGCTGTTTTTT
TRBJ1-2 | . | . | TRBV7-2 | CASSFQGSGFNGYTF | TGTGCCAGCAGCTTTCAGGGGTCGGGGTTTAATGGCTACACCTTC
TRBJ1-3 | . | . | TRBV5-5 | CASSLVQGSGGNTIYF | TGTGCCAGCAGCTTGGTCCAGGGATCAGGAGGAAACACCATATATTTT
TRBJ2-7 | . | . | TRBV5-1 | CASSLGAGPDEQYF | TGCGCCAGCAGCTTGGGGGCAGGGCCTGACGAGCAGTACTTC
TRBJ1-5 | . | . | TRBV5-6 | CASSLAGPGNQPQHF | TGTGCCAGCAGCCTGGCAGGGCCGGGCAATCAGCCCCAGCATTTT
TRBJ2-3 | once | TRBD2 | TRBV7-9 | CASSLSLAAGTDTQYF | TGTGCCAGCAGCTTATCCCTAGCGGCGGGCACAGATACGCAGTATTTT
TRBJ1-2 | . | TRBD1 | TRBV12-3/TRBV12-4 | CASSLGQGYGYTF | TGTGCCAGCAGCCTGGGACAGGGATATGGCTACACCTTC
TRBJ1-2 | . | . | TRBV6-5 | CASTRDSLVGGYTF | TGTGCCAGCACCCGGGACTCCCTCGTCGGAGGCTACACCTTC
TRBJ2-7 | . | TRBD1 | TRBV10-3 | CAIEPETGDFEQYF | TGTGCCATTGAACCTGAGACAGGGGATTTCGAGCAGTACTTC
TRBJ1-2 | . | . | TRBV3-1/TRBV3-2 | CASSTGGDLGYTF | TGTGCCAGCTCCACGGGGGGCGATTTGGGCTACACCTTC
TRBJ1-4 | . | TRBD1 | TRBV14 | CASSQMTGGNEKLFF | TGTGCCAGCAGCCAAATGACAGGGGGCAATGAAAAACTGTTTTTT
TRBJ1-2 | . | TRBD1 | TRBV5-6 | CASSTLGMTGLYYTF | TGTGCCAGCAGTACCCTCGGTATGACAGGGCTTTACTACACCTTC
TRBJ2-7 | . | TRBD1 | TRBV7-7 | CASSPGTGGTYEQYF | TGTGCCAGCAGCCCCGGGACAGGGGGCACCTACGAGCAGTACTTC
TRBJ1-2 | few | . | TRBV5-5 | CASSSGGQDYGYTF | TGTGCCAGCAGCTCGGGGGGACAAGACTATGGCTACACCTTC
TRBJ2-7 | . | TRBD2 | TRBV7-2 | CASSTRGVGRDEQYF | TGTGCCAGCAGCACCCGGGGGGTGGGGAGAGACGAGCAGTACTTC
TRBJ1-1 | . | . | TRBV6-5 | CASSSQDEAFF | TGTGCCAGCAGTTCTCAGGATGAAGCTTTCTTT
TRBJ1-1 | . | . | TRBV5-1 | CASSLRQGGTEAFF | TGCGCCAGCAGCTTGCGCCAGGGAGGCACTGAAGCTTTCTTT